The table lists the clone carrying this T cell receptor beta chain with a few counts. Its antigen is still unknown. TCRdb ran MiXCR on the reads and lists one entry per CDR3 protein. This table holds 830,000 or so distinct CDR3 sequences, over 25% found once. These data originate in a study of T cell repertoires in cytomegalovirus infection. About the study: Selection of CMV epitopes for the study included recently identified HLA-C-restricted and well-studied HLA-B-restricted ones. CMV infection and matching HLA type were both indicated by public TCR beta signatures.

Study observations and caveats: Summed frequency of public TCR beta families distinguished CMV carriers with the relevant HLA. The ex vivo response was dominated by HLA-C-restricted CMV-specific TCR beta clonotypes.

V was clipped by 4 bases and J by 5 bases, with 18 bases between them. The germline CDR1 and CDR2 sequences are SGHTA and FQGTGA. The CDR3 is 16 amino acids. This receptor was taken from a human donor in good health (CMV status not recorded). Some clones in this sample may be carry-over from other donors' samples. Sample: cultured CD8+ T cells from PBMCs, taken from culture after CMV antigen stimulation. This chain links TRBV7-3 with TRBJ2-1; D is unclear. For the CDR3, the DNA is TGTGCCAGCAGCTCCTTTCCGGGCCCCCCACACAATGAGCAGTTCTTC. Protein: CASSSFPGPPHNEQFF.